The 31 T cell receptor beta chains reported below all come from one sample, sequenced in a study of identifying expanded T cells in peripheral blood. Only in-frame clones appear in the TCRdb table, and some are missing; sequencing was by immunoSEQ multiplex PCR. The sample yields 120,000 or so clones, more than 80% seen once. Sequencing was carried out using blood. These receptors originate from a person aged 18-69 years in good health.

The genes are TRBV7-2 and TRBJ2-5; D gene unclear. The V end lost 1 base, the J end lost 5 bases, and 11 bases lay between the germline ends. The CDR3 has 14 residues. Germline V gives CDR1 SGHTA, CDR2 FQGNSA. The CDR3 DNA reads TGTGCCAGCAGCTTAGAAGGGATGTGGGAGACCCAGTACTTC. Amino acids: CASSLEGMWETQYF.

Judged by abundance, this clone is medium-sized. The genes are TRBV2 and TRBJ2-2; D call uncertain. Between the trimmed V and J ends, which lost 7 bases and 1 base, there was a span of 10 bases. The germline CDR1 and CDR2 sequences are SNHLY and FYNNEI. The CDR3 loop spans 14 amino acids. The CDR3 DNA sequence: TGTGCCAGCAAACCAACTCAGAACACCGGGGAGCTGTTTTTT. This gives the protein CASKPTQNTGELFF.

The chain carries TRBV5-1 and TRBJ2-4; D gene uncertain. Germline CDR1 is SGHRS and CDR2 is YFSETQ. This CDR3 region has 15 residues. Trimming stripped 1 base from V and 0 bases from J, with 8 bases between. CDR3 nucleotide sequence: TGCGCCAGCAGCTTGACTGGATCAGCCAAAAACATTCAGTACTTC. It translates to CASSLTGSAKNIQYF.

The rearrangement uses TRBV19 and TRBJ1-2, with D unclear. CDR3 length: 13 amino acids. Trimming cost V 8 bases and J 4 bases, with 14 bases left between them. Germline V gives CDR1 LNHDA, CDR2 SQIVND (reference sequence). CDR3 region: CASSRAGLYGYTF. The CDR3, as DNA: TGTGCCAGTTCGAGGGCGGGCCTCTATGGCTACACCTTC.

This chain uses TRBV11-2 with TRBJ1-2, with TRBD1 matching 10 bases. Germline V gene sequence: CDR1 SGHAT, CDR2 FQNNGV. This CDR3 is built from 15 residues. V lost 4 bases to trimming and J lost 6 bases; unmatched junction nucleotides: 8. CDR3 sequence reads: CASSSLRGTGDGYTF. The CDR3 nucleotides are TGTGCCAGCAGCTCCTTAAGGGGGACAGGGGATGGCTACACCTTC.

The chain combines TRBV7-2 with TRBJ2-2; possible D gene TRBD1, 5 bases. V was clipped by 0 bases and J by 5 bases, with 10 bases between them. The CDR3 contains 15 residues. Looked up from germline, CDR1 is SGHTA and CDR2 is FQGNSA. This CDR3 reads CASSLAGLRTGELFF. The CDR3 region has the DNA TGTGCCAGCAGCTTAGCGGGGCTGAGGACCGGGGAGCTGTTTTTT.

A note on this clone: The sample holds other DNA sequences that translate to the same CDR3. The chain links TRBV18 to TRBJ1-1, with D uncertain. Germline lookup yields CDR1 KGHSH and CDR2 LQKENI. This CDR3 comprises 14 residues. Trimming removed 1 base at V and 1 base at J, with 7 bases between. CDR3 in DNA: TGTGCCAGCTCACCACTGACTAGGAACACTGAAGCTTTCTTT. Amino acid sequence: CASSPLTRNTEAFF.

The rearrangement uses TRBV5-6 and TRBJ2-2; 8 bases align to TRBD1. CDR3 length equals 17 residues. Trimming at V came to 2 bases and at J to 5 bases, leaving 11 bases not matched to a gene. The V gene's germline CDR1 is SGHDT and CDR2 YYEEEE. The CDR3 nucleotides are TGTGCCAGCAGCTTAGGTCAGGGGGCGATAAGGACCGGGGAGCTGTTTTTT. Protein sequence: CASSLGQGAIRTGELFF. Looking up the rest from reference TRBV5-6 and TRBJ2-2 gives the full variable domain: DAGVTQSPTHLIKTRGQQVTLRCSPKSGHDTVSWYQQALGQGPQFIFQYYEEEERQRGNFPDRFSGHQFPNYSSELNVNALLLGDSALYLCASSLGQGAIRTGELFFGEGSRLTVL.

This sequence joins TRBV7-2 and TRBJ2-4; D is unresolved. The germline gives CDR1 SGHTA, CDR2 FQGNSA. The length of the CDR3 is 12 residues. V gave up 1 base and J gave up 7 bases, with 5 bases separating them. For the CDR3, the DNA is TGTGCCAGCAGCTTAGATACGAACATTCAGTACTTC. It codes for CASSLDTNIQYF.

The chain joins TRBV7-8 to TRBJ2-2, with TRBD2 matching over 10 bases. The V segment lost 0 bases and the J segment 1 base; nucleotides outside the gene matches: 5. Germline assignment: CDR1 SGHVS and CDR2 FQNEAQ. The CDR3 sequence is 18 residues long. CDR3 nucleotides: TGTGCCAGCAGCTTAGCGCGAATAGCGGGGGGGAACACCGGGGAGCTGTTTTTT. It encodes CASSLARIAGGNTGELFF.

This chain connects TRBV18 to TRBJ1-2, with a tentative D call TRBD1 (5 bases). The V gene lost 3 bases and the J gene lost 6 bases, with 23 bases spanning the gap. This CDR3 has 17 residues. Germline CDR1 is KGHSH and CDR2 is LQKENI. The CDR3 sequence is CASSPPGSDRATHGYTF. DNA of the CDR3: TGTGCCAGCTCACCCCCCGGGTCAGACAGAGCGACCCATGGCTACACCTTC. Using reference TRBV18 and TRBJ1-2 for the parts outside the CDR3, the full variable domain is NAGVMQNPRHLVRRRGQEARLRCSPMKGHSHVYWYRQLPEEGLKFMVYLQKENIIDESGMPKERFSAEFPKEGPSILRIQQVVRGDSAAYFCASSPPGSDRATHGYTFGSGTRLTVV.

The J gene is TRBJ1-2, the V gene TRBV11-2; perhaps TRBD1 as D (5 bases). V was shortened by 5 bases and J by 7 bases, with 23 bases between the two germline ends. CDR1 SGHAT and CDR2 FQNNGV come from the germline V gene. The CDR3 contains 16 residues. DNA for the CDR3: TGTGCCAGCAGCCCTCGGGCACCCCAGGGATATCCTGGCTACACCTTC. Its protein product is CASSPRAPQGYPGYTF.

The chain uses TRBV2 and TRBJ2-2; D is uncertain. The CDR3 loop spans 14 amino acids. With 2 bases removed from V and 4 bases from J, the gap between germline ends came to 8 bases. Germline V gives CDR1 SNHLY, CDR2 FYNNEI. The CDR3 here is CASSERWATGELFF. DNA for the CDR3: TGTGCCAGCAGTGAACGGTGGGCCACCGGGGAGCTGTTTTTT.

This chain uses TRBV7-2 with TRBJ2-5; a weak D match, TRBD2 (5 bases). V was cut by 2 bases and J by 4 bases, with 5 bases left in between. The germline CDR1 and CDR2 sequences are SGHTA and FQGNSA. The length of the CDR3 is 12 residues. For the CDR3, the DNA is TGTGCCAGCAGCTTACGGGGAGAGACCCAGTACTTC. Its protein product is CASSLRGETQYF.

This rearrangement joins TRBV6-1 to TRBJ1-2, with TRBD1 as a possible D gene (6 bases). The germline V gene has CDR1 MNHNS and CDR2 SASEGT. V dropped 3 bases and J dropped 4 bases, with 24 bases sitting between them. This CDR3 has 18 amino acids. Here the CDR3 DNA reads TGTGCCAGCAGTGAGGCTGTACTACTTGGGGGCAGGCTCTATGGCTACACCTTC. The encoded protein is CASSEAVLLGGRLYGYTF.

This clone was seen a few times. The J gene is TRBJ2-7, the V gene TRBV5-1, with D perhaps TRBD2 (6 bases). V lost 4 bases, J lost 9 bases, and 11 bases lay in between. The CDR3 has 11 amino acids. From germline, CDR1 is SGHRS and CDR2 YFSETQ. CDR3 residues: CASSLGRVQYF. The CDR3 DNA follows: TGCGCCAGCAGCCTCGGGAGAGTGCAGTACTTC.

The chain recombines TRBV27 with TRBJ1-2, with D unclear. Looked up from germline, CDR1 is MNHEY and CDR2 is SMNVEV (reference sequence). Trimming removed 3 bases at V and 0 bases at J, with 14 bases between. The CDR3 covers 16 residues. This CDR3 reads CASSFSGGGANYGYTF. The CDR3 nucleotides are TGTGCCAGCAGTTTTTCCGGTGGCGGAGCTAACTATGGCTACACCTTC.

The chain couples TRBV7-9 to TRBJ1-1; TRBD1 aligns across 7 bases. V lost 5 bases and J lost 10; bases outside the gene matches: 7. In germline, CDR1 is SEHNR, CDR2 FQNEAQ (reference sequence). The CDR3 loop spans 12 amino acids. CDR3 protein: CASSQQGDLAFF. The CDR3, as DNA: TGTGCCAGCAGCCAGCAGGGGGATCTAGCTTTCTTT.

This chain connects TRBV19 to TRBJ1-2; D perhaps matches TRBD1 (5 bases). Trimming cost V 4 bases and J 8 bases, with 20 bases left between them. CDR1 and CDR2 from the germline V gene are LNHDA and SQIVND (reference sequence). The CDR3 extends over 15 amino acids. CDR3 bases: TGTGCCAGTAGTAGGGGACCGCGGATTAGTAACGGCTACACCTTC. Its protein product is CASSRGPRISNGYTF.

This chain joins TRBV29-1 and TRBJ2-7; D is unclear. CDR3 size: 12 residues. Germline V gene lookup returns CDR1 SQVTM and CDR2 ANQGSEA. V lost 4 bases to trimming and J lost 6 bases, with 13 bases between them. CDR3: CSVATEGSEQYF. The DNA of the CDR3 is TGCAGCGTTGCAACAGAAGGGTCCGAGCAGTACTTC.

The CDR3 DNA follows: TGTGCCAGCAGATTCTGGGGACAGGGTACAGATACGCAGTATTTT. It codes for CASRFWGQGTDTQYF. This sequence joins TRBV5-6 and TRBJ2-3; 9 bases agree with TRBD1. Germline values: CDR1 SGHDT, CDR2 YYEEEE. The junction had 7 bases not matched to a gene; V was cut back by 5 bases and J by 3 bases. This CDR3 is built from 15 residues.

This chain links TRBV6-1 with TRBJ2-2; D is perhaps TRBD2 (6 bases). The length of the CDR3 is 18 residues. Germline values: CDR1 MNHNS, CDR2 SASEGT. Deletions cut 3 bases from V and 4 bases from J, with 21 bases between. The CDR3 loop is CASSDIRGGEGTTGELFF. In DNA form, the CDR3 reads TGTGCCAGCAGTGACATAAGGGGAGGAGAGGGGACCACCGGGGAGCTGTTTTTT.

The rearrangement links TRBV2 to TRBJ2-1; D gene unclear. Germline values: CDR1 SNHLY, CDR2 FYNNEI. Trimming pared 6 bases from V and 10 bases from J, leaving 13 bases between. The CDR3 is 12 residues long. CDR3 nucleotides: TGTGCCAGCAGCCACGTGGTAGAAGAGCAGTTCTTC. It codes for CASSHVVEEQFF.

The rearrangement uses TRBV10-3 and TRBJ1-1, with TRBD1 as a possible D gene (5 bases). Trimming took off 3 bases at V and 4 bases at J, with 9 bases between the two ends. The CDR3 spans 13 residues. Germline V gene lookup returns CDR1 ENHRY and CDR2 SYGVKD. CDR3 nucleotides: TGTGCCATCAGTGACCACGGGGGCACTGAAGCTTTCTTT. The encoded protein is CAISDHGGTEAFF.

V gene TRBV29-1 combines with J gene TRBJ1-2; D unresolved. Germline V gene data show CDR1 as SQVTM and CDR2 as ANQGSEA. The CDR3 has 12 amino acids. The V end was cut by 4 bases, the J end by 8 bases, with 14 bases between. The CDR3 bases are TGCAGCGTTGGTTCCCGATCTCAGGGCTACACCTTC. This codes for CSVGSRSQGYTF.

The count of this clone is one. The chain employs TRBV29-1 and TRBJ2-5; a possible D gene is TRBD2 (5 bases). Trimming left V 4 bases short and J 5 bases short, with 11 bases between. This CDR3 is built from 12 residues. CDR1 is SQVTM and CDR2 is ANQGSEA in the germline V gene. CDR3 sequence: CSVGLAEETQYF. CDR3 DNA sequence: TGCAGCGTTGGGCTAGCAGAGGAGACCCAGTACTTC.

The gene calls are TRBV2 and TRBJ2-2, with D uncertain. V gave up 6 bases and J gave up 0 bases, with 11 bases separating them. This CDR3 has 15 residues. Germline lookup yields CDR1 SNHLY and CDR2 FYNNEI. CDR3 in DNA: TGTGCCAGCAGCTCGACAAGACCGAACACCGGGGAGCTGTTTTTT. Its protein product is CASSSTRPNTGELFF.

V gene TRBV5-1 combines with J gene TRBJ2-2, with D maybe TRBD1 (7 bases). The CDR3 extends over 17 amino acids. Trimming shortened V by 5 bases and J by 0 bases, and 17 bases separated the two germline ends. CDR1 and CDR2 from the germline V gene are SGHRS and YFSETQ. The CDR3 reads CASRPGAGTANTGELFF. The CDR3 DNA reads TGCGCCAGCAGACCGGGGGCCGGGACAGCGAACACCGGGGAGCTGTTTTTT.

The genes are TRBV6-5 and TRBJ1-1; TRBD1 is a possible D gene (6 bases). Germline CDR1 is MNHEY and CDR2 is SVGAGI. Trimming cost V 2 bases and J 6 bases, with 10 bases left between them. CDR3 size: 13 residues. The CDR3 nucleotides read TGTGCCAGCAGTTACAGGGGGAGGTCTGAAGCTTTCTTT. It codes for CASSYRGRSEAFF.

This chain uses TRBV11-3 with TRBJ2-7; D is unresolved. Germline V CDR1 and CDR2: SGHNT, YENEEA. Trimming took 1 base from V and 4 from J, leaving 14 bases between them. The CDR3 spans 15 residues. The CDR3 here is CASSLGTERFYEQYF. The CDR3 DNA is TGTGCCAGCAGCTTAGGGACGGAACGTTTTTACGAGCAGTACTTC.

The rearrangement links TRBV5-1 to TRBJ1-1, with D unclear. This CDR3 region has 14 residues. Trimming removed 7 bases at V and 7 bases at J, with 20 bases between. Germline V CDR1 and CDR2: SGHRS, YFSETQ. The CDR3 DNA sequence: TGCGCCAGCGCCCTGGAGCGGACGTTCGATGAAGCTTTCTTT. This translates into CASALERTFDEAFF.